A selection of T cell receptor beta chains follows, all from one sample in a study of immune evolution from preneoplasia to lung adenocarcinoma. Sequencing used immunoSEQ multiplex PCR; TCRdb keeps in-frame clones, though not all of them. Seen here are about 26,000 clones, around 70% observed once, and the top ten hold roughly 5.8%. The sample comprised FFPE invasive lung adenocarcinoma tissue. All receptors derive from a person between 60 and 69 years old with invasive lung adenocarcinoma. Some clones in this sample may be carry-over from other donors' samples. CDR3s leave out the opening cysteine and the closing phenylalanine or tryptophan.

V,CDR3
TRBV6-4,ASRRLAGEGNEQF
TRBV5-4,ASRRFLGNTANTEAF
TRBV27,ASSWTGETQY
TRBV28,ASAQQGGSYEQY
TRBV10-2,ASRGQMNTEAF
TRBV18,ASSPGQVNTEAF
TRBV7-2,ASSRPKETQY
TRBV5-4,ASSFTDPTDTQY
TRBV5-4,ASSRQGVSTTGELF
TRBV27,ASSFKQGRGEDTQY
TRBV2,ASRNRALLNTEAF
TRBV5-1,ASSLWGTGGYEQY
TRBV27,ASSTGTRGEQY
TRBV6-4,ASSDRPGTEAYGYT
TRBV9,ASSVGSIAVRNEQF
TRBV5-1,ASGQGGIQY
TRBV7-9,ASSPGGVGQPQH
TRBV11-2,ASSSSETQY
TRBV29-1,SVKTVGRYNEQF
TRBV6-5,ASSPSLQGGELF
TRBV27,ASRRDRGTDTQY
TRBV28,ASTRTGTGGNQPQH
TRBV5-5,ASTFRENTEAF
TRBV11-2,ASSKGSDTQY
TRBV15,ATSEPRDRFKDEQF
TRBV12-1,ASSFGGRGLRGEETQY
TRBV5-1,ATSWTEGTEAF
TRBV18,ASSPPGIGIQY
TRBV30,AWGAGWTEAF
TRBV6-5,ASSRGTTGREQY
TRBV5-4,ASSNDRTYEQY
TRBV19,ASSGTGVYEQY
TRBV28,ASRPTGFEQY
TRBV5-1,ASSLGRGPSRDTQY
TRBV25-1,ASSYRGGENEQY
TRBV19,ASSPLAVNQPQH
TRBV7-2,ASSGQYGDTQY
TRBV7-2,ASSLSSGPIDTQY
TRBV2,ASRLEKLF
TRBV19,ASRHDRGTNQPQH
TRBV2,ASTPRWDPE
TRBV4-2,ASSQDSQGSGELF
TRBV5-5,ASSSAGGANVLT
TRBV6-1,ASSEASGSSYEQY
TRBV5-4,ASSIEGLVTDTQY
TRBV19,ASSKALSYGYT
TRBV5-6,ASSLWGMNTEAF
TRBV9,ASSVAPTASYEQY
TRBV7-9,ASSSDRASYEQY
TRBV6-5,ASSYSGLSGEQY
TRBV6-4,ASRETGEAGELF
TRBV9,ASSGGLAGRNEQF
TRBV2,ASRGYNEQF
TRBV30,AWRRGNAAGGWYNEQF
TRBV7-9,ASSPGGRTEAF
TRBV19,ASSPPAGNYGYT
TRBV11-2,ASSENPGPEQY
TRBV7-2,ASSLQISYEQY
TRBV6-1,ASSRQGAPRSY